The next 20 T cell receptor beta chains were all read from a single sample in a study of cytomegalovirus exposure and HLA in healthy donors. 60 Vbeta and 13 Jbeta primers were used in PCR. Assay: immunoSEQ multiplex PCR; the TCRdb copy retains only in-frame clones and omits some. The profile shows about 160,000 clones, around 80% of them singletons. Sequencing was carried out using PBMCs. These receptors came from a young woman in good health and CMV-seropositive.

Turning to this clone: The same CDR3 can be traced to other DNA sequences in this sample. The genes are TRBV5-4 and TRBJ1-2; no clear D. The CDR3 is made up of 15 amino acids. V dropped 2 bases and J dropped 4 bases, with 15 bases sitting between them. The germline V gene has CDR1 SGHNT and CDR2 YYREEE (reference sequence). CDR3 loop: CASSLTVNGLYGYTF. DNA of the CDR3: TGTGCCAGCAGCTTAACGGTCAATGGACTCTATGGCTACACCTTC.

The V and J genes are TRBV19 and TRBJ1-5; tentative D call: TRBD1 (5 bases). The CDR3 contains 13 residues. V was pared by 7 bases and J by 4 bases, with 11 bases between. Germline assignment: CDR1 LNHDA and CDR2 SQIVND (reference sequence). The chain's CDR3 is CASNQGTNQPQHF. DNA of the CDR3: TGTGCCAGTAACCAGGGTACTAATCAGCCCCAGCATTTT.

CDR3 residues: CASSSTGMKQPQHF. CDR3 nucleotides: TGTGCCAGCAGTTCGACAGGGATGAAACAGCCCCAGCATTTT. The chain has TRBV6-6 and TRBJ1-5; TRBD1 aligns across 7 bases. The CDR3 is made up of 14 amino acids. V lost 4 bases to trimming and J lost 7 bases; unmatched junction nucleotides: 7. The germline V gene has CDR1 MNHNY and CDR2 SVGAGI (reference sequence).

The chain couples TRBV27 to TRBJ2-3, with 11 positions matching TRBD2. Germline V gene lookup returns CDR1 MNHEY and CDR2 SMNVEV (reference sequence). Unmatched junction bases numbered 9, after V lost 7 bases and J lost 3 bases. This CDR3 spans 16 amino acids. CDR3: CASTASRLAGTDTQYF. As DNA, the CDR3 is TGTGCCAGCACCGCCTCCAGACTAGCGGGGACAGATACGCAGTATTTT.

The chain recombines TRBV7-3 with TRBJ2-7, with D uncertain. Trimming shortened V by 4 bases and J by 6 bases, and 10 bases separated the two germline ends. CDR1 is SGHTA and CDR2 is FQGTGA in the germline V gene. This CDR3 has 12 amino acids. CDR3 nucleotide sequence: TGTGCCAGCAGCTGGATTTCGGGCGAGCAGTACTTC. Translating gives CASSWISGEQYF.

The rearrangement links TRBV27 to TRBJ2-7, with 7 bases fitting TRBD1. The V segment lost 3 bases and the J segment 1 base; nucleotides outside the gene matches: 12. CDR3 length: 17 residues. Germline assignment: CDR1 MNHEY and CDR2 SMNVEV (reference sequence). CDR3 nucleotides: TGTGCCAGCAGTTTGTCCATGGGAGACAGGGTTTCCTACGAGCAGTACTTC. This sequence encodes CASSLSMGDRVSYEQYF.

CDR3 nucleotide sequence: TGTGCCACCGGGAGCTGGGCATCCTATAATTCACCCCTCCACTTT. Its protein is CATGSWASYNSPLHF. The chain has TRBV28 and TRBJ1-6; the D is unclear. The ends were cut back, 10 bases at V and 1 base at J, with 14 bases in the middle. From germline, CDR1 is MDHEN and CDR2 SYDVKM. The CDR3 totals 15 residues.

V gene TRBV7-8 combines with J gene TRBJ2-7, with D perhaps TRBD1 (5 bases). Germline-derived CDR1 and CDR2 are SGHVS and FQNEAQ. CDR3 length: 13 amino acids. In DNA form, the CDR3 reads TGTGCTATCAGGTTGGGGCCGGCCTACGAGCAGTACTTC. Protein: CAIRLGPAYEQYF. Full variable domain (outside the CDR3, taken from reference TRBV7-8 and TRBJ2-7): GAGVSQSPRYKVAKRGQDVALRCDPISGHVSLFWYQQALGQGPEFLTYFQNEAQLDKSGLPSDRFFAERPEGSVSTLKIQRTQQEDSAVYLCAIRLGPAYEQYFGPGTRLTVT.

The chain links TRBV7-8 to TRBJ2-4; D is perhaps TRBD1 (7 bases). There are 17 residues in the CDR3. Germline lookup yields CDR1 SGHVS and CDR2 FQNEAQ. V lost 5 bases, J lost 2 bases, and 19 bases lay in between. CDR3 in amino acids: CASSPSQGGLSKNIQYF. The CDR3 DNA follows: TGTGCCAGCAGCCCAAGCCAGGGGGGCTTATCCAAAAACATTCAGTACTTC.

This clone has just one count. The J gene is TRBJ2-1, the V gene TRBV30; TRBD2 matches 7 bases. The CDR3 runs to 17 residues. The trim removed 0 bases at V and 6 bases at J, leaving 14 bases unmatched. The germline gives CDR1 GTSNPN, CDR2 SVGIG (reference sequence). The DNA for the CDR3 is TGTGCCTGGAGTGTACTTCCTGGAGGGAGGGTAACCAATGAGCAGTTCTTC. The encoded protein is CAWSVLPGGRVTNEQFF.

This chain joins TRBV6-4 and TRBJ2-1; 10 bases are shared with TRBD2. With V trimmed by 0 bases and J by 6 bases, 5 bases remained unmatched. This CDR3 contains 16 residues. CDR1 MRHNA and CDR2 SNTAGT come from the germline V gene. This chain's CDR3 is CASSDSKGLAINEQFF. The CDR3 bases are TGTGCCAGCAGTGACTCAAAGGGACTAGCGATCAATGAGCAGTTCTTC.

The rearrangement links TRBV10-2 to TRBJ2-2; D gene ambiguous. The CDR3 is 12 residues long. Trimming shortened V by 10 bases and J by 6 bases, and 12 bases separated the two germline ends. Looked up from germline, CDR1 is WSHSY and CDR2 is SAAADI. In nucleotides, the CDR3 is TGCGCCAACCCACTTTCCCCCGGGGAGCTGTTTTTT. Protein sequence: CANPLSPGELFF.

This chain links TRBV5-6 with TRBJ1-2, with 7 positions matching TRBD1. The CDR3 totals 15 residues. Germline-derived CDR1 and CDR2 are SGHDT and YYEEEE. V dropped 1 base and J dropped 3; count of bases not matched to a gene: 6. The CDR3 region is CASSLIRDRYYGYTF. In DNA form, the CDR3 reads TGTGCCAGCAGCTTGATCCGGGACAGATACTATGGCTACACCTTC.

The chain joins TRBV13 to TRBJ2-7; 8 nucleotides agree with TRBD1. The V gene's germline CDR1 is PRHDT and CDR2 FYEKMQ (reference sequence). CDR3 length equals 14 residues. V lost 4 bases, J lost 2 bases, and 4 bases stayed unmatched. The DNA for the CDR3 is TGTGCCAGCAGCTGGACAGGGAAGGCCTACGAGCAGTACTTC. This encodes CASSWTGKAYEQYF.

This chain links TRBV10-3 with TRBJ2-5, with TRBD1 identical over 8 bases. Trimming took 0 bases from V and 6 from J; bases not matched to a gene: 9. The CDR3 totals 16 residues. Germline CDR1 ENHRY, CDR2 SYGVKD. For the CDR3, the DNA is TGTGCCATCAGTGAGTCCGGTACAGGGGGAATCAAGACCCAGTACTTC. This gives the protein CAISESGTGGIKTQYF.

The chain has TRBV5-6 and TRBJ2-7; 9 bases are shared with TRBD1. Per germline, CDR1 SGHDT and CDR2 YYEEEE. The CDR3 spans 14 residues. Germline trimming cut 4 bases from V and 7 bases from J; bases unmatched to any gene: 9. CDR3 nucleotide sequence: TGTGCCAGCAGCCCCGGACAGGGGCGGTGGGAGCAGTACTTC. This sequence encodes CASSPGQGRWEQYF.

The count of this clone is one. The V call is TRBV6-1, the J call TRBJ2-2; 7 bases fit TRBD2. The V gene's germline CDR1 is MNHNS and CDR2 SASEGT. The J segment lost 7 bases and the V segment lost 2 bases, leaving 10 bases of the junction unmatched. There are 16 residues in the CDR3. CDR3 sequence (DNA): TGTGCCAGCAGTGAAATTTCCCCTAGCGGTGGCGGGGAGCTGTTTTTT. Translating it yields CASSEISPSGGGELFF.

This rearrangement joins TRBV7-2 to TRBJ2-3, with 8 nucleotides matching TRBD2. Germline V gene lookup returns CDR1 SGHTA and CDR2 FQGNSA. The CDR3 runs to 14 residues. Trimming at V came to 9 bases and at J to 2 bases, leaving 7 bases not matched to a gene. As DNA, the CDR3 is TGTGCCAGTAAACGGGGGGGTTACACAGATACGCAGTATTTT. This translates into CASKRGGYTDTQYF.

A word on this clone: Distinct nucleotide sequences in the sample also encode this CDR3. The gene calls are TRBV9 and TRBJ1-2; D is ambiguous. This CDR3 is 15 amino acids long. The V and J ends lost 3 bases and 2 bases respectively, with 14 bases between them. Germline values: CDR1 SGDLS, CDR2 YYNGEE. CDR3: CASSGEGVVNYGYTF. CDR3 nucleotide sequence: TGTGCCAGCAGCGGTGAGGGCGTTGTGAACTATGGCTACACCTTC.

This chain links TRBV7-2 with TRBJ2-7; 7 nucleotides agree with TRBD1. The CDR3 has 15 residues. V lost 2 bases to trimming and J lost 3 bases; unmatched junction nucleotides: 7. Germline V gene data show CDR1 as SGHTA and CDR2 as FQGNSA. CDR3 DNA sequence: TGTGCCAGCAGCTTATCAGCCGGGACAGACTACGAGCAGTACTTC. Its translation is CASSLSAGTDYEQYF.